This T cell receptor (beta chain) was found in a study of T-cell reconstitution after alpha-beta-depleted transplantation in children. As it was prepared, the TCRbeta library received unique molecular identifiers. MiXCR, applied by TCRdb to the PCR reads, yields one record per CDR3 protein. This table holds about 200,000 distinct CDR3 sequences, about 14% found once. With regard to this clonotype: The CDR3 carries no conserved terminal phenylalanine or tryptophan, so it likely arises from a read error.

Looked up from germline, CDR1 is SGHRS and CDR2 is YFSETQ. This CDR3 contains 14 residues. V shed 4 bases, J shed 3 bases, and the junction held 6 bases outside the gene matches. Source: PBMCs from the stem cell graft donor, taken from the stem cell graft. The chain combines TRBV5-1 with TRBJ1-1, with 7 bases aligning to TRBD1. The source is a human donor who donated a stem cell graft to a child with acute lymphoblastic leukemia. Here the CDR3 DNA reads TGCGCCAGCAGCCTAAAGGGGGCCGACACTGAAGCTTTCTTA. This gives the protein CASSLKGADTEAFL.